This T cell receptor (beta chain) was found in a study of T cells in Graves' hyperthyroidism and ophthalmopathy. Across the whole study: Peripheral blood was collected at initial diagnosis, before any treatment.

Points on this clonotype: The target antigen is unknown.

TCR beta CDR3 region amplification was performed from RNA transcripts. Using the HTBI primer set, a first-round RT-PCR was run on the TCR CDR3. MiXCR was run by TCRdb on the multiplex PCR reads, yielding one entry per CDR3 protein. In the table there are some 300,000 distinct CDR3 sequences, roughly a fifth of which are singletons. This CDR3 has 14 residues. V lost 6 bases to trimming and J lost 0 bases, with 9 bases between them. Per germline, CDR1 MDHEN and CDR2 SYDVKM. Study-wide points: Median prediction lead before ophthalmopathy onset was around seven months with the model.

Enrolled ophthalmopathy patients presented with a Clinical Activity Score of at least 3, a NOSPECS grade of at least 4, and disease duration under 3 months. From 9 to 10 ml of fresh peripheral blood, PBMCs were isolated. This receptor was identified in a man in his fifties with Graves' ophthalmopathy. The chain is built from TRBV28 and TRBJ1-3, with D possibly matching TRBD1 (5 bases). Material: blood. The CDR3 region has the DNA TGTGCCAGCAGCCCTGGGGCCTCTGGAAACACCATATATTTT. It yields the protein CASSPGASGNTIYF.